The 29 T cell receptor beta chains given below trace back to one sample, sequenced in a study of shared clonotypes between healthy human individuals. Libraries were prepared by immunoSEQ multiplex PCR; TCRdb keeps only in-frame clonotypes and omits some of them. The sample holds 800,000 to 950,000 clones, around 96% seen once. CD45RO negativity and positive selection for CCR7 defined naive CD8 cells, a population that excluded terminally differentiated effector memory CD45RA+ cells. Input material: naive CD8+ T cells sorted from blood. These receptors were taken from a man under 40 in good health.

The chain uses TRBV10-3 and TRBJ2-7, with a tentative D call TRBD1 (6 bases). The CDR3 covers 12 residues. Germline V gives CDR1 ENHRY, CDR2 SYGVKD. Trimming took 6 bases from V and 2 from J, leaving 8 bases between them. The CDR3 bases are TGTGCCATCAGGGGACATACCTACGAGCAGTACTTC. It codes for CAIRGHTYEQYF.

This clone showed up just once. CDR3 sequence: CASNRQNTEAFF. The CDR3 bases are TGTGCCAGCAACCGACAGAACACTGAAGCTTTCTTT. The J gene is TRBJ1-1, the V gene TRBV28; D is unclear. The V end was cut by 7 bases, the J end by 1 base, with 7 bases between. Germline CDR1 reads MDHEN; CDR2 reads SYDVKM. The CDR3 contains 12 residues.

The V gene is TRBV4-3, the J gene TRBJ2-1, with 8 nucleotides matching TRBD2. The ends lost 0 bases at V and 4 bases at J; junction bases unmatched: 8. Germline loops: CDR1 LGHNA, CDR2 YSLEER. The CDR3 length is 17 residues. DNA for the CDR3: TGCGCCAGCAGCCAAGACCCTTGGCGGGAGGCGTACAATGAGCAGTTCTTC. It yields the protein CASSQDPWREAYNEQFF.

The chain recombines TRBV4-1 with TRBJ1-2; D is unclear. Germline V gene data show CDR1 as MGHRA and CDR2 as YSYEKL. Trimming removed 8 bases at V and 2 bases at J, with 9 bases between. CDR3 length equals 12 residues. The CDR3 reads CASGGQNYGYTF. CDR3 DNA sequence: TGCGCCAGCGGCGGCCAGAACTATGGCTACACCTTC.

The chain carries TRBV29-1 and TRBJ1-5; a possible D gene is TRBD1 (6 bases). The germline V and J ends were trimmed by 5 bases and 3 bases, with 29 bases remaining between them. CDR3 length: 19 amino acids. Germline V gene data show CDR1 as SQVTM and CDR2 as ANQGSEA. CDR3 protein: CSVPCPWAGALPSNQPQHF. The CDR3 DNA is TGCAGCGTTCCATGTCCGTGGGCAGGGGCCTTACCCTCCAATCAGCCCCAGCATTTT. The full variable domain, completed using reference TRBV29-1 and TRBJ1-5, is SAVISQKPSRDICQRGTSLTIQCQVDSQVTMMFWYRQQPGQSLTLIATANQGSEATYESGFVIDKFPISRPNLTFSTLTVSNMSPEDSSIYLCSVPCPWAGALPSNQPQHFGDGTRLSIL.

The table lists this clone with a count of one. V usage is TRBV6-6 and J usage is TRBJ2-1; 9 positions agree with TRBD2. The CDR3 loop spans 14 amino acids. The J segment lost 8 bases and the V segment lost 0 bases, leaving 2 bases of the junction unmatched. In germline, CDR1 is MNHNY, CDR2 SVGAGI (reference sequence). The CDR3 DNA follows: TGTGCCAGCAGTTACTCGCGGGAGGGGGATGAGCAGTTCTTC. Protein sequence: CASSYSREGDEQFF.

The chain uses TRBV7-9 and TRBJ2-1; 7 bases match TRBD1. The CDR3 is made up of 15 amino acids. The germline V gene encodes CDR1 SEHNR and CDR2 FQNEAQ (reference sequence). The V segment lost 1 base and the J segment 3 bases; nucleotides outside the gene matches: 3. The CDR3 region has the DNA TGTGCCAGCAGCTTAGAGGGACAGAACTACAATGAGCAGTTCTTC. It is translated as CASSLEGQNYNEQFF.

V is TRBV21-1 and J is TRBJ1-4; the table's D gene call, TRBD1, was not cross checked with the DNA. TRBV21-1 has pseudogene status. CDR3 length: 18 residues. CDR3 amino acids: CASSKGEDRGNVTRCLFF. Here the CDR3 DNA reads TGTGCCAGCAGCAAAGGGGAAGACAGGGGAAATGTAACGAGGTGTCTGTTTTTT.

This rearrangement joins TRBV11-2 to TRBJ2-7; the match to TRBD2 covers 9 bases. The CDR3 is 15 amino acids. V shed 3 bases, J shed 4 bases, and the junction held 7 bases outside the gene matches. Germline lookup yields CDR1 SGHAT and CDR2 FQNNGV. The CDR3 coding sequence is TGTGCCAGCAGCTTCCCAGCGGGAGGAGGGTACGAGCAGTACTTC. Translating it yields CASSFPAGGGYEQYF.

This rearrangement joins TRBV29-1 to TRBJ2-1; a weak D match, TRBD2 (5 bases). Germline CDR1 and CDR2: SQVTM and ANQGSEA. CDR3 length: 15 residues. The V gene lost 8 bases and the J gene lost 0 bases, with 17 bases spanning the gap. CDR3 coding DNA: TGCAGCCTGCGCGGCGGGCTGGGCTCCTACAATGAGCAGTTCTTC. It translates to CSLRGGLGSYNEQFF.

J is TRBJ2-1 and V is TRBV29-1; 7 nucleotides line up with TRBD2. The junction had 4 bases not matched to a gene; V was cut back by 3 bases and J by 2 bases. This CDR3 is built from 14 residues. Per the germline V gene, CDR1 is SQVTM and CDR2 is ANQGSEA. In DNA, the CDR3 is TGCAGCGTTGAGGGGGGGAACCCCTACAATGAGCAGTTCTTC. This translates into CSVEGGNPYNEQFF.

The rearrangement joins TRBV7-9 to TRBJ2-7; 7 bases align to TRBD1. Trimming cost V 3 bases and J 6 bases; bases outside gene matches: 11. This CDR3 spans 15 amino acids. CDR1 is SEHNR, CDR2 FQNEAQ, per germline (reference sequence). CDR3 in amino acids: CASSFSNGQAGEQYF. Written as DNA, the CDR3 is TGTGCCAGCAGCTTTTCGAACGGACAGGCTGGCGAGCAGTACTTC.

The chain recombines TRBV5-8 with TRBJ1-4; D uncertain. The CDR3 covers 16 residues. Germline CDR1 SGHTS, CDR2 YDEGEE. Trimming took 4 bases from V and 0 from J, leaving 13 bases between them. CDR3 amino acids: CASSNSPATTNEKLFF. CDR3 coding DNA: TGTGCCAGCAGCAATTCTCCGGCGACAACTAATGAAAAACTGTTTTTT. Using reference TRBV5-8 and TRBJ1-4 for the parts outside the CDR3, the full variable domain is EAGVTQSPTHLIKTRGQQATLRCSPISGHTSVYWYQQALGLGLQFLLWYDEGEERNRGNFPPRFSGRQFPNYSSELNVNALELEDSALYLCASSNSPATTNEKLFFGSGTQLSVL.

The chain uses TRBV9 and TRBJ2-1; 9 bases are a match to TRBD2. The CDR3 runs 14 residues. After removal of 3 bases from V and 6 bases from J, the junction contained 4 bases not matched to a gene. CDR1 is SGDLS and CDR2 is YYNGEE in the germline V gene. The CDR3 is CASSDSGSGNEQFF. The DNA of the CDR3 is TGTGCCAGCAGCGATAGCGGGAGTGGCAATGAGCAGTTCTTC.

V usage is TRBV9 and J usage is TRBJ2-1; D may be TRBD1 (5 bases). The CDR3 spans 12 residues. Trimming took 4 bases from V and 12 from J, leaving 14 bases between them. CDR1 and CDR2 (germline): SGDLS, YYNGEE. CDR3: CASSPGPPGQFF. CDR3 DNA: TGTGCCAGCAGCCCAGGGCCTCCGGGGCAGTTCTTC.

In nucleotides, the CDR3 is TGTGCCAGCAGCCCTCGTGGCATGACAGGATCGAACACCGGGGAGCTGTTTTTT. It translates to CASSPRGMTGSNTGELFF. V is TRBV7-9 and J is TRBJ2-2; D is possibly TRBD1 (6 bases). Trimming left V 5 bases short and J 0 bases short, with 19 bases between. The germline V gene encodes CDR1 SEHNR and CDR2 FQNEAQ (reference sequence). There are 18 residues in the CDR3.

This chain uses TRBV10-3 with TRBJ2-7; possibly TRBD2 for D (5 bases). This CDR3 has 12 amino acids. The germline CDR1 and CDR2 sequences are ENHRY and SYGVKD. V was cut by 5 bases and J by 4 bases, with 9 bases left in between. The CDR3: CAISTDSYEQYF. CDR3 sequence (DNA): TGTGCCATCAGTACGGACTCTTACGAGCAGTACTTC.

This clone was counted a single time. The chain couples TRBV4-1 to TRBJ1-4; no firm D call. This CDR3 is built from 18 residues. CDR1 and CDR2 from the germline V gene are MGHRA and YSYEKL. Trimming removed 1 base from V and 0 bases from J, with 15 bases in between. Written as DNA, the CDR3 is TGCGCCAGCAGCCAAGGGTTGGAGTACCTCGCAACTAATGAAAAACTGTTTTTT. Protein: CASSQGLEYLATNEKLFF.

This rearrangement joins TRBV19 to TRBJ1-2, with D hard to call. The germline V and J ends were trimmed by 3 bases and 6 bases, with 8 bases remaining between them. Germline-derived CDR1 and CDR2 are LNHDA and SQIVND (reference sequence). The CDR3 runs to 12 residues. For the CDR3, the DNA is TGTGCCAGTAGTATGGCAGGCGATGGCTACACCTTC. This codes for CASSMAGDGYTF.

The rearrangement joins TRBV29-1 to TRBJ1-1; 12 bases agree with TRBD1. CDR3 length: 19 amino acids. Per the germline V gene, CDR1 is SQVTM and CDR2 is ANQGSEA. Losses at the gene ends were 5 bases for V and 0 bases for J; bases not matched to a gene: 16. In DNA, the CDR3 is TGCAGCGTTTTATTCGCCGGGACAGGGGGCTCTTTCGTGAACACTGAAGCTTTCTTT. Encoded protein: CSVLFAGTGGSFVNTEAFF.

The chain uses TRBV7-9 and TRBJ1-1; TRBD1 agrees at 8 bases. Per the germline V gene, CDR1 is SEHNR and CDR2 is FQNEAQ (reference sequence). Trimming at V came to 5 bases and at J to 4 bases, leaving 6 bases not matched to a gene. CDR3 length: 14 amino acids. For the CDR3, the DNA is TGTGCCAGCAGCCCTAATACAGGGGGCACTGAAGCTTTCTTT. This encodes CASSPNTGGTEAFF.

The chain recombines TRBV27 with TRBJ2-7, with 11 positions matching TRBD2. V was clipped by 7 bases and J by 4 bases; unmatched bases: 12. CDR1 and CDR2 (germline): MNHEY, SMNVEV (reference sequence). The length of the CDR3 is 16 residues. In nucleotides, the CDR3 is TGTGCCAGCAAGAGGCTAGCGGGAGGACCCGGGTACGAGCAGTACTTC. This encodes CASKRLAGGPGYEQYF.

This sequence joins TRBV11-2 and TRBJ1-2; a possible D gene is TRBD1 (6 bases). This CDR3 spans 15 amino acids. Germline V gene sequence: CDR1 SGHAT, CDR2 FQNNGV. Trimming stripped 3 bases from V and 4 bases from J, with 15 bases between. The CDR3 reads CASSLPGAASYGYTF. The CDR3, as DNA: TGTGCCAGCAGCTTGCCGGGGGCGGCAAGCTATGGCTACACCTTC.

The chain uses TRBV7-9 and TRBJ2-2; either TRBD1 or TRBD2 may fit D (5 bases each). This CDR3 contains 16 residues. V dropped 5 bases and J dropped 4 bases, with 17 bases sitting between them. Germline lookup yields CDR1 SEHNR and CDR2 FQNEAQ (reference sequence). This CDR3 is CASSPHSSGGTGELFF. CDR3 in DNA: TGTGCCAGCAGCCCGCATTCTAGTGGGGGCACCGGGGAGCTGTTTTTT.

The CDR3 reads CASSLFEYPYEQYF. Here the CDR3 DNA reads TGTGCCAGCAGCTTGTTCGAGTACCCCTACGAGCAGTACTTC. The rearrangement links TRBV7-8 to TRBJ2-7; D is unresolved. The CDR3 length is 14 residues. With 3 bases removed from V and 2 bases from J, the gap between germline ends came to 11 bases. Germline V lookup: CDR1 SGHVS, CDR2 FQNEAQ.

V and J are TRBV28 and TRBJ2-2; the match to TRBD1 covers 8 bases. In germline, CDR1 is MDHEN, CDR2 SYDVKM. This CDR3 comprises 16 residues. Trimming removed 6 bases from V and 8 bases from J; junction bases left unmatched: 14. The CDR3 region has the DNA TGTGCCAGCAGCCCTGCGGAGGACAGGGCGACGGGGGAGCTGTTTTTT. This sequence encodes CASSPAEDRATGELFF.

The chain recombines TRBV2 with TRBJ1-2, with D unclear. CDR1 SNHLY and CDR2 FYNNEI come from the germline V gene. Deletions cut 8 bases from V and 14 bases from J, with 21 bases between. The CDR3 sequence is 12 residues long. The CDR3 reads CASPRAPDVRTF. The CDR3 DNA follows: TGTGCCAGCCCGAGGGCTCCGGACGTAAGAACCTTC.

This clone has only one observation. V gene TRBV20-1 combines with J gene TRBJ1-4; D call uncertain. This CDR3 contains 11 residues. CDR1 is DFQATT, CDR2 SNEGSKA, per germline (reference sequence). Trimming stripped 3 bases from V and 11 bases from J, with 10 bases between. This chain's CDR3 is CSASWVEKLFF. The CDR3 region has the DNA TGCAGTGCTAGCTGGGTTGAGAAACTGTTTTTT.

The chain employs TRBV27 and TRBJ2-1, with 7 positions matching TRBD1. V dropped 8 bases and J dropped 7; count of bases not matched to a gene: 8. Germline values: CDR1 MNHEY, CDR2 SMNVEV (reference sequence). There are 13 residues in the CDR3. In DNA, the CDR3 is TGTGCCAGCCCCCCGACAGGGTCGAATGAGCAGTTCTTC. This sequence encodes CASPPTGSNEQFF.